This is a list of T cell receptor beta chains from one sample in a study of graft-versus-host responses after intestinal transplantation. This table comes from immunoSEQ multiplex PCR, and its TCRdb copy is limited to in-frame clones, with some not included. Found here are about 6,900 clones, 20% to 25% of them singletons; the top ten hold approximately 4.2%. The sequences come from alloreactive CD4+ T cells from a mixed lymphocyte reaction culture, collected before transplantation. The receptors come from a human patient who was an organ donor for intestinal transplantation. CDR3s include the opening cysteine and the closing phenylalanine or tryptophan.

TRBJ2-1 TRBV5-4 18 CASSLLREGLSLYNEQFF
TRBJ1-3 TRBV5-3 15 CASSLDTGYGNTIYF
TRBJ2-7 TRBV7-2 16 CASSVAGGGQTYEQYF
TRBJ1-4 TRBV6-9 15 CASSYFRQGNEKLFF
TRBJ2-1 TRBV28 13 CASSPRTGIEQFF
TRBJ2-1 TRBV7-9 16 CASSLGLAGEYNEQFF
TRBJ2-7 TRBV5-1 16 CASSLGEQGWVGEQYF
TRBJ2-5 TRBV19 15 CASSIGGTIQETQYF
TRBJ2-5 TRBV11-3 14 CASSLVGFQETQYF
TRBJ2-5 TRBV11-1 15 CASSLDGSGQETQYF
TRBJ2-5 TRBV4-2 14 CASSQVGRQETQYF
TRBJ1-3 TRBV4-1 12 CASSQSGNTIYF
TRBJ2-1 TRBV30 15 CAGGRRGGSYNEQFF
TRBJ2-5 TRBV7-9 15 CASSLKTSPQETQYF
TRBJ2-7 TRBV28 15 CASSSPGQGIYEQYF
TRBJ2-1 TRBV7-8 14 CASSSSGQVNEQFF
TRBJ2-1 TRBV6-6 12 CASWRAPHEQFF
TRBJ2-6 TRBV5-6 17 CASTGGNSQSRANVLTF
TRBJ2-7 TRBV7-6 15 CASSLGPFGGSEQYF
TRBJ2-7 TRBV11-1 14 CASSSRYRIYEQYF
TRBJ2-7 TRBV6-6 16 CASRGLTSPLTYEQYF
TRBJ1-5 TRBV11-2 17 CASSSPPLQGQNQPQHF
TRBJ2-1 TRBV5-8 15 CASSRSNQGLNEQFF
TRBJ2-2 TRBV9 15 CASSPRDFSFRELFF
TRBJ2-5 TRBV5-1 17 CASSLQPELRTQETQYF
TRBJ1-6 TRBV28 14 CASSTTGVDSPLHF
TRBJ2-7 TRBV11-3 14 CASSSRYRIYEQYF
TRBJ2-1 TRBV10-3 15 CAISEAGLAGGEQFF
TRBJ2-1 TRBV21-1 15 CASSVDPSGRGEQFF
TRBJ2-3 TRBV7-3 16 CASSSGTSRWTDTQYF
TRBJ2-7 TRBV4-2 12 CASSLTGYEQYF
TRBJ1-2 TRBV5-1 15 CASSLGQGLYYGYTF
TRBJ2-7 TRBV28 15 CASSLLTSGRYEQYF
TRBJ1-3 TRBV11-2 16 CASSLVQGIIGNTIYF
TRBJ1-6 TRBV4-1 13 CASSQVAGSPLHF
TRBJ2-3 TRBV4-1 16 CASSQVALADTDTQYF
TRBJ2-7 TRBV6-5 13 CASTWTGAYEQYF
TRBJ2-7 TRBV20-1 10 CSLGSYEQYF
TRBJ2-3 TRBV28 18 CASSLTLAGYLGTDTQYF
TRBJ1-6 TRBV28 16 CASSLGWGRSNSPLHF
TRBJ1-1 TRBV6-9 13 CASSFRGITEAFF
TRBJ1-2 TRBV6-5 12 CASSEVLYGYTF
TRBJ1-2 TRBV14 14 CASSRRQGVNGYTF
TRBJ2-2 TRBV2 13 CASSGTVTGELFF
TRBJ1-3 TRBV5-6 15 CASSLGTFSGNTIYF
TRBJ2-1 TRBV6-4 15 CASSEQSSGGNEQFF
TRBJ2-3 TRBV11-3 18 CASSFGLSGGPSTDTQYF
TRBJ1-2 TRBV7-9 15 CASSARSGVFDGYTF
TRBJ2-7 TRBV6-5 14 CASKPGTGGYEQYF
TRBJ1-2 TRBV6-5 13 CSSRPTRCYGYTF
TRBJ2-7 TRBV6-1 13 CASSRSGTYEQYF
TRBJ2-3 TRBV7-2 17 CASSLVTWRSPTDTQYF
TRBJ2-7 TRBV23-1 14 CASSQGASGNEQYF
TRBJ1-2 TRBV7-9 13 CASSPRGVYGYTF